A selection of T cell receptor beta chains follows, all from one sample in a study of shared clonotypes between healthy human individuals. Libraries were prepared by immunoSEQ multiplex PCR; TCRdb keeps only in-frame clonotypes and omits some of them. Of some 2 million clones in the sample, about 95% are singletons; the top ten hold roughly 1.1%. The sample was naive CD8+ T cells sorted from blood. These receptors originate from a man aged 18 to 30 in good health. CDR3s include the opening cysteine and the closing phenylalanine or tryptophan. A D gene is named only where the DNA matches it firmly. The size of a clone is reported for some rows only, either as once, few or many, or as a class for expanded clones.

v_gene	abundance	j_gene	d_gene	CDR3aa	CDR3nt
TRBV7-7	.	TRBJ2-1	.	CASSLRRGFNEQFF	TGTGCTAGCAGCTTAAGACGGGGTTTCAATGAGCAGTTCTTC
TRBV7-9	.	TRBJ2-1	.	CASSLELLKGNEQFF	TGTGCCAGCAGCTTGGAATTGTTGAAGGGGAATGAGCAGTTCTTC
TRBV7-9	.	TRBJ2-7	TRBD1	CASSNRGQGYEQYF	TGTGCCAGCAGCAACAGGGGACAGGGATACGAGCAGTACTTC
TRBV6-4	.	TRBJ1-1	.	CASSDGEGTEAFF	TGTGCCAGCAGTGACGGGGAGGGCACTGAAGCTTTCTTT
TRBV27	.	TRBJ2-7	.	CASSPYGDGYEQYF	TGTGCCAGCAGCCCCTATGGGGATGGATACGAGCAGTACTTC
TRBV25-1	.	TRBJ1-2	.	CASSNHNYGYTF	TGTGCCAGCAGTAACCACAACTATGGCTACACCTTC
TRBV11-2	.	TRBJ2-2	.	CASSYGRTGELFF	TGTGCCAGCAGCTATGGTAGGACCGGGGAGCTGTTTTTT
TRBV6-5	.	TRBJ2-5	TRBD2	CASIPSGSRETQYF	TGTGCCAGCATCCCTAGCGGATCCCGGGAGACCCAGTACTTC
TRBV30	.	TRBJ1-6	TRBD1	CAWSLGQGKGNSPLHF	TGTGCCTGGAGTTTGGGACAGGGGAAGGGTAATTCACCCCTCCACTTT
TRBV2	.	TRBJ1-5	.	CASSEGTISNQPQHF	TGTGCCAGCAGTGAGGGTACCATAAGCAATCAGCCCCAGCATTTT
TRBV20-1	.	TRBJ1-1	.	CSASRDTEAFF	TGCAGTGCTTCCAGGGATACTGAAGCTTTCTTT
TRBV5-5	.	TRBJ2-7	.	CASSWTSAYEQYF	TGTGCCAGCAGCTGGACCTCTGCCTACGAGCAGTACTTC
TRBV2	once	TRBJ2-7	.	CASMGSEQYF	TGTGCCAGCATGGGTAGCGAGCAGTACTTC
TRBV13	.	TRBJ2-7	TRBD2	CASSPRGGGYEQYF	TGTGCCAGCAGCCCTCGGGGCGGGGGCTACGAGCAGTACTTC